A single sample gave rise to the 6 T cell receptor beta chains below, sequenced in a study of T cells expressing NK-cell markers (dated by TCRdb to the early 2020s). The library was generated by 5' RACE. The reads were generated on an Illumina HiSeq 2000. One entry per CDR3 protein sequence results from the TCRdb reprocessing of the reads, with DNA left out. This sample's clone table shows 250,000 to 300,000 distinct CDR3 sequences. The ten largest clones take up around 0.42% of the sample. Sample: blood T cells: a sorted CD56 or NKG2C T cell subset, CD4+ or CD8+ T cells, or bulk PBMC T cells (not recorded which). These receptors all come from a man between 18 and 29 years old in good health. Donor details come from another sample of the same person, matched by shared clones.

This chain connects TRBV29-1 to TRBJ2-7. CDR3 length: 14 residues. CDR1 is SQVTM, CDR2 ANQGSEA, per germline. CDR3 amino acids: CSVVQFGRPYEQYF.

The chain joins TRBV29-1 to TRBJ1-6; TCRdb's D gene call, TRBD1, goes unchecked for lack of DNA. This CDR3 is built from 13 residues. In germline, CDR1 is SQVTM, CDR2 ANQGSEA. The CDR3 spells CSVRTGNNSPLHF.

Here the CDR3 reads CASSQVVAYSYNEQFF. J is TRBJ2-1 and V is TRBV4-2. The CDR3 has 16 residues. The V gene's germline CDR1 is LGHNA and CDR2 YNFKEQ.

Here the CDR3 reads CSVEDQGTGGAYEQYF. This rearrangement joins TRBV29-1 to TRBJ2-7; without DNA, the TCRdb call of TRBD1 cannot be checked. Germline V gene lookup returns CDR1 SQVTM and CDR2 ANQGSEA. The CDR3 runs to 16 residues.

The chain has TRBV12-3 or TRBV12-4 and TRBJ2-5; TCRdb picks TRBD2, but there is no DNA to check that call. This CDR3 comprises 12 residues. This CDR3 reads CASNLDFSPQYF.

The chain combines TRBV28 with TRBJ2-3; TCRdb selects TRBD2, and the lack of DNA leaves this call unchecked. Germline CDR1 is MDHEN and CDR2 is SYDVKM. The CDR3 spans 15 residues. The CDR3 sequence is CASSRGGISTDTQYF.